The clone carrying this T cell receptor (beta chain) occurred many times. Its target is not known. These data originate in a study of T cells in Graves' hyperthyroidism and ophthalmopathy. These patients, aged 18 to 65, had recently diagnosed hyperthyroidism lasting under 2 months. Per germline, CDR1 LNHDA and CDR2 SQIVND (reference sequence). The ends were cut back, 5 bases at V and 3 bases at J, with 11 bases in the middle. The CDR3 contains 13 residues. Study results and limitations: A model built on 13 V-J features separated ophthalmopathy from stable hyperthyroidism. Ophthalmopathy was model-predicted a median about 6 months pre-onset.

Amplified TCR beta CDR3 regions came from RNA transcripts. During a first-round RT-PCR of the TCR CDR3, the HTBI primer set was used. One entry per CDR3 protein, called by TCRdb with MiXCR from the multiplex PCR reads. The repertoire consists of about 580,000 distinct CDR3 sequences, with 46% occurring once and the leading ten covering around 8%. The sequence was obtained from a woman in her late teens or twenties with Graves' hyperthyroidism. The rearrangement joins TRBV19 to TRBJ2-7; D is possibly TRBD2 (6 bases). The sample was peripheral blood or thyroid tissue (not recorded which). For the CDR3, the DNA is TGTGCCAGTAGTTTTACCGGGAGCTACGAGCAGTACTTC. This encodes CASSFTGSYEQYF.